One sample yielded the 14 T cell receptor beta chains listed below, sequenced in a study of T cells in Graves' hyperthyroidism and ophthalmopathy. Amplification targeted TCR beta CDR3 regions from RNA transcripts. With the HTBI primer set, the TCR CDR3 went through a first round of RT-PCR. TCRdb re-analysed the multiplex PCR reads in MiXCR, keeping a single row per CDR3 protein. The sample carries 350,000 or so distinct CDR3 sequences, about 17% recorded once. The sample consisted of blood. These receptors were collected from a woman aged 30 to 39 with Graves' hyperthyroidism that later progressed to Graves' ophthalmopathy.

Concerning this clonotype: Mismatch with germline at one junction end may stem from a read error. This sequence joins TRBV5-5 and TRBJ2-1, with TRBD2 matching over 12 bases. CDR3 length equals 17 residues. Looked up from germline, CDR1 is SGHKS and CDR2 is YYEKEE (reference sequence). CDR3 sequence (DNA): TGCGCCAGCAGCCCTCGGCCACTAGCGGGAGGACACAATGAGCAGTTCTTC. Residues: CASSPRPLAGGHNEQFF.

With regard to this clonotype: Given a much more abundant clone one base away, this may be a read error. The chain has TRBV10-3 and TRBJ2-3; 9 bases line up with TRBD2. This CDR3 region has 16 residues. CDR1 is ENHRY and CDR2 is SYGVKD in the germline V gene. The CDR3 region is CAISESASGDTNTQYF. The CDR3 nucleotides are TGTGCCATCAGTGAGTCGGCTAGCGGGGACACAAATACGCAGTATTTT.

This clonotype showed up many times. The V gene is TRBV19, the J gene TRBJ2-1; D not certain. The length of the CDR3 is 16 residues. Germline CDR1 LNHDA, CDR2 SQIVND (reference sequence). The V end was cut by 0 bases, the J end by 0 bases, with 9 bases between. CDR3 loop: CASSIEGSISYNEQFF. As DNA, the CDR3 is TGTGCCAGTAGTATAGAAGGGTCAATCTCCTACAATGAGCAGTTCTTC.

This rearrangement joins TRBV28 to TRBJ2-1; 8 bases fit TRBD1. The CDR3 runs to 15 residues. With V trimmed by 7 bases and J by 0 bases, 5 bases remained unmatched. Germline lookup yields CDR1 MDHEN and CDR2 SYDVKM. The CDR3 nucleotides read TGTGCCAGCAAACAGGGGGTCTCCTCCTACAATGAGCAGTTCTTC. It translates to CASKQGVSSYNEQFF.

Ten or more counts support this clonotype. The gene calls are TRBV20-1 and TRBJ2-5; D unresolved. The germline V gene encodes CDR1 DFQATT and CDR2 SNEGSKA (reference sequence). This CDR3 is built from 12 residues. Trimming shortened V by 3 bases and J by 5 bases, and 10 bases separated the two germline ends. The CDR3 DNA reads as TGCAGTGCTAGTTCGGGTGGTGAGACCCAGTACTTC. This codes for CSASSGGETQYF.

This clonotype came up many times. V is TRBV28 and J is TRBJ2-2, with a tentative D call TRBD2 (5 bases). The CDR3 contains 14 residues. With 5 bases removed from V and 5 bases from J, the gap between germline ends came to 12 bases. Germline lookup yields CDR1 MDHEN and CDR2 SYDVKM. This CDR3 is CASSPDTGTGELFF. The CDR3 DNA sequence: TGTGCCAGCAGTCCCGATACGGGGACCGGGGAGCTGTTTTTT.

To note about this clonotype: A single base separates this from a much larger clone, so it may be a read error. This rearrangement joins TRBV2 to TRBJ2-1, with a possible D match to TRBD2 (6 bases). The CDR3 has 13 amino acids. Germline CDR1 SNHLY, CDR2 FYNNEI. CDR3 in amino acids: CVSRDTSFYEQFF. The DNA for the CDR3 is TGTGTCAGCAGGGATACTAGCTTCTATGAGCAGTTCTTC.

This clonotype was seen at least ten times. This chain uses TRBV20-1 with TRBJ2-3, with D possibly matching TRBD1 (6 bases). V was clipped by 6 bases and J by 0 bases, with 16 bases between them. This CDR3 is built from 15 residues. In germline, CDR1 is DFQATT, CDR2 SNEGSKA (reference sequence). Written as DNA, the CDR3 is TGCAGTGCCCCCCAGGGGTTCGCTAGCACAGATACGCAGTATTTT. As protein: CSAPQGFASTDTQYF.

This clonotype was seen a handful of times. The gene calls are TRBV6-4 and TRBJ2-2, with a tentative D call TRBD2 (5 bases). This CDR3 comprises 13 residues. Germline-derived CDR1 and CDR2 are MRHNA and SNTAGT. V was shortened by 7 bases and J by 4 bases, with 10 bases between the two germline ends. The chain's CDR3 is CASKEGTTGELFF. CDR3 nucleotide sequence: TGTGCCAGCAAAGAGGGTACCACCGGGGAGCTGTTTTTT.

The chain recombines TRBV28 with TRBJ1-2; no firm D call. The germline V gene has CDR1 MDHEN and CDR2 SYDVKM. Trimming removed 6 bases at V and 12 bases at J, with 17 bases between. The CDR3 is 12 residues long. This CDR3 reads CASSQDIGRDTF. DNA for the CDR3: TGTGCCAGCAGCCAAGACATCGGCCGCGACACCTTC.

The V gene is TRBV20-1, the J gene TRBJ1-4; a possible D gene is TRBD1 (6 bases). The V gene's germline CDR1 is DFQATT and CDR2 SNEGSKA (reference sequence). CDR3 length: 14 amino acids. V lost 6 bases, J lost 6 bases, and 17 bases lay in between. CDR3 loop: CSAHEQGADEKLFF. CDR3 bases: TGCAGTGCCCACGAACAGGGAGCGGATGAAAAACTGTTTTTT.

This clonotype was detected ten times or more. The V and J genes are TRBV28 and TRBJ2-5; D is unclear. This CDR3 has 14 residues. Germline-derived CDR1 and CDR2 are MDHEN and SYDVKM. V lost 1 base, J lost 5 bases, and 11 bases lay in between. CDR3: CASSLSGRAETQYF. CDR3 DNA sequence: TGTGCCAGCAGTTTATCCGGACGGGCGGAGACCCAGTACTTC.

This chain links TRBV9 with TRBJ2-1, with TRBD1 matching over 7 bases. Germline V gene lookup returns CDR1 SGDLS and CDR2 YYNGEE. The junction had 3 bases not matched to a gene; V was cut back by 2 bases and J by 7 bases. The CDR3 is 13 residues long. The CDR3 sequence is CASSVTGLNEQFF. The CDR3 region has the DNA TGTGCCAGCAGCGTGACAGGGTTAAATGAGCAGTTCTTC.

This clonotype was observed many times. J is TRBJ1-1 and V is TRBV19; no definite D call. Germline V CDR1 and CDR2: LNHDA, SQIVND (reference sequence). CDR3 length equals 13 residues. The V and J ends lost 6 bases and 4 bases respectively, with 12 bases between them. CDR3 sequence: CASSPRGSTEAFF. CDR3 sequence (DNA): TGTGCCAGTAGCCCCCGAGGGTCCACTGAAGCTTTCTTT.